This entry features one T cell receptor beta chain sequence. The germline CDR1 and CDR2 sequences are MNHEY and SMNVEV (reference sequence). V was trimmed by 2 bases and J by 7 bases, leaving 11 bases between them. The CDR3 contains 13 residues. This entry comes from a study of blood T cell repertoires in COVID-19. Study information: The origin of the acute and convalescent COVID-19 samples was the United States, Italy and Spain. The cDNA or gDNA used as material had been derived from T cells, B-cell-depleted T cells, or PBMCs.

In the original analysis: Estimation of nucleated cell counts was performed using reference gene primer amplification. Profiled with immunoSEQ multiplex PCR; TCRdb holds only in-frame clones, not every one. The V and J calls and clone size were taken over from that table, and D and trimming were inferred from the DNA. The table records 65,000 or so clones, roughly nine tenths of them present only once. The chain uses TRBV27 and TRBJ1-2, with a possible D match to TRBD1 (6 bases). The source is a man aged 55 to 70 with acute or convalescent COVID-19. Sample: peripheral blood. The CDR3 region is CASSLQGLGGYTF. The CDR3 DNA follows: TGTGCCAGCAGTTTACAGGGGTTGGGTGGCTACACCTTC.